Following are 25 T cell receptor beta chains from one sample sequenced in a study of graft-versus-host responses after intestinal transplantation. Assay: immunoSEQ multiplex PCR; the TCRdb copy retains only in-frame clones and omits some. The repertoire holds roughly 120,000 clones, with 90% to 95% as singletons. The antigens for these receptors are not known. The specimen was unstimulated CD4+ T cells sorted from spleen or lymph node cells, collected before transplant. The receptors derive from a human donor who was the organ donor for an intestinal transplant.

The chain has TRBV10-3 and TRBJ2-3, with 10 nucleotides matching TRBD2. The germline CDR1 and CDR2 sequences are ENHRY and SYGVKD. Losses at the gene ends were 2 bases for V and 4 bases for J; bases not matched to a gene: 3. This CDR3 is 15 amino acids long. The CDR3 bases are TGTGCCATCAGTGAGCCTAGCGGGAGTGCAGATACGCAGTATTTT. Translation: CAISEPSGSADTQYF.

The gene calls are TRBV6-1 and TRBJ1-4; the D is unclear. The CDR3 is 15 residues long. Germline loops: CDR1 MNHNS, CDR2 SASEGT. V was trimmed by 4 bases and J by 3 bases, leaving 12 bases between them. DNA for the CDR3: TGTGCCAGCAGTGTCGACCCGGCGGCTAATGAAAAACTGTTTTTT. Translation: CASSVDPAANEKLFF.

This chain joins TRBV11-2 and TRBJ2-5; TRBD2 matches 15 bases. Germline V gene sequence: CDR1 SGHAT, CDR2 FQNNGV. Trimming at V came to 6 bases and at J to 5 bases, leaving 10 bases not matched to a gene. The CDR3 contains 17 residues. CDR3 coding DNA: TGTGCCAGCAGACGCGCGGGACTAGCGGGAGGTGGGGAGACCCAGTACTTC. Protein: CASRRAGLAGGGETQYF. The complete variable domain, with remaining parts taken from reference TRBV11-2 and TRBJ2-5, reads EAGVAQSPRYKIIEKRQSVAFWCNPISGHATLYWYQQILGQGPKLLIQFQNNGVVDDSQLPKDRFSAERLKGVDSTLKIQPAKLEDSAVYLCASRRAGLAGGGETQYFGPGTRLLVL.

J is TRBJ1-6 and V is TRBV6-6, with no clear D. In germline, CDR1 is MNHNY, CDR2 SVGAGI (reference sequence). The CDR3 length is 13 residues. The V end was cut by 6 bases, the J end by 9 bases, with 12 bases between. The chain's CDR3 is CASSSPGLSPLHF. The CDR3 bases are TGTGCCAGCAGCTCCCCGGGTCTTTCACCCCTCCACTTT.

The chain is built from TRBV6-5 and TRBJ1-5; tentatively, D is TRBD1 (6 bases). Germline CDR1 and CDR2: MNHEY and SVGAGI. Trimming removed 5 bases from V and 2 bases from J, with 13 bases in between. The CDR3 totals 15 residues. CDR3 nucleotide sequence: TGTGCCAGCAGTCAGGGACATTCCGGCAATCAGCCCCAGCATTTT. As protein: CASSQGHSGNQPQHF.

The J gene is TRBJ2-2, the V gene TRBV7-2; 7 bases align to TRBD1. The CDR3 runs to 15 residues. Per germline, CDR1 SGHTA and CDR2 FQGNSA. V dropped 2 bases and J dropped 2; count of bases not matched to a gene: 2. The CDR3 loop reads CASSLNRGNTGELFF. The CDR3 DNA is TGTGCCAGCAGCTTAAACAGGGGAAACACCGGGGAGCTGTTTTTT.

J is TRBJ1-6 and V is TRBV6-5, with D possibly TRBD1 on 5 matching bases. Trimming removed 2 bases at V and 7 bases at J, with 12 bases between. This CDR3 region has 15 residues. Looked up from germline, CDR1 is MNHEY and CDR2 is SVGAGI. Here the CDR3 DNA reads TGTGCCAGCAGTTACACCTGGGGCGAGAATTCACCCCTCCACTTT. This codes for CASSYTWGENSPLHF.

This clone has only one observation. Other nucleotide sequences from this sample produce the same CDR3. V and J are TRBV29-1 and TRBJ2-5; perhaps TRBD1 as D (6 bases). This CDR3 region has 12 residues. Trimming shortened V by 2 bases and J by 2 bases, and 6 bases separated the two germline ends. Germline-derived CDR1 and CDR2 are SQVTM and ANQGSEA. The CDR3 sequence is CSVERGQETQYF. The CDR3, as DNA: TGCAGCGTTGAAAGGGGGCAAGAGACCCAGTACTTC. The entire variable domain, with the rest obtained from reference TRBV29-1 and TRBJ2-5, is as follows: SAVISQKPSRDICQRGTSLTIQCQVDSQVTMMFWYRQQPGQSLTLIATANQGSEATYESGFVIDKFPISRPNLTFSTLTVSNMSPEDSSIYLCSVERGQETQYFGPGTRLLVL.

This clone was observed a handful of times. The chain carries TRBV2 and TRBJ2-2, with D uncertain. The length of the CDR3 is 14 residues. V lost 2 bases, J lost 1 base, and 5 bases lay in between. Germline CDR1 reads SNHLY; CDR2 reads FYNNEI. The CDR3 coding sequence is TGTGCCAGCAGTGAAATCTGGAACACCGGGGAGCTGTTTTTT. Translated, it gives CASSEIWNTGELFF.

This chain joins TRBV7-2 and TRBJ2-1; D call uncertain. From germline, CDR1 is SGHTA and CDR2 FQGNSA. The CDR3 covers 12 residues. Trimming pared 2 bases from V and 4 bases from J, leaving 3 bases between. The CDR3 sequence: CASSLRYNEQFF. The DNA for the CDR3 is TGTGCCAGCAGCTTACGATACAATGAGCAGTTCTTC.

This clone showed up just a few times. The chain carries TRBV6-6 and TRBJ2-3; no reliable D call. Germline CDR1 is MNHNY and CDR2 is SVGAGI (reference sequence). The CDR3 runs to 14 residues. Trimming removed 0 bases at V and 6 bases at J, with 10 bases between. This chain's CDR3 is CASSYSRAADTQYF. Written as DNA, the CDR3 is TGTGCCAGCAGTTACTCAAGGGCGGCGGATACGCAGTATTTT.

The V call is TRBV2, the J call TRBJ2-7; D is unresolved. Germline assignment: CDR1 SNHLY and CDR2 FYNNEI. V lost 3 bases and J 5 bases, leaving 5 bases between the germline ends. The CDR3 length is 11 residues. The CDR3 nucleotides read TGTGCCAGCAGTGAGTACAACGAGCAGTACTTC. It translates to CASSEYNEQYF.

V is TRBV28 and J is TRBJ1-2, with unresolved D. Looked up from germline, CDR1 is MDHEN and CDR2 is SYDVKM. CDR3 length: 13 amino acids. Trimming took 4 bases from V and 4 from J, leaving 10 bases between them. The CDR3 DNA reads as TGTGCCAGCAGTTCACACAACAGCTATGGCTACACCTTC. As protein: CASSSHNSYGYTF.

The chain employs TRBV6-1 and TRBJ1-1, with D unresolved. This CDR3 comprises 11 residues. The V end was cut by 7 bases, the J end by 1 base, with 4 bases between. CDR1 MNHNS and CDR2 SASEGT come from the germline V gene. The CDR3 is CASNRNTEAFF. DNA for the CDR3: TGTGCCAGCAATAGGAACACTGAAGCTTTCTTT.

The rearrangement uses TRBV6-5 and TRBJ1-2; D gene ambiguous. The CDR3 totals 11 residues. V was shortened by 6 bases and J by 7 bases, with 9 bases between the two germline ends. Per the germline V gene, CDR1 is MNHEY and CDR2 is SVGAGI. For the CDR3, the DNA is TGTGCCAGCAGCCAAGGGCGTGGCTACACCTTC. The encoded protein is CASSQGRGYTF.

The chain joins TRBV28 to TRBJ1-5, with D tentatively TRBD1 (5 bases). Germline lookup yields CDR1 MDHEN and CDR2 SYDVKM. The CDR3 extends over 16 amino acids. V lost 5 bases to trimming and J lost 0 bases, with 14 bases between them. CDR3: CASSPGGGYSNQPQHF. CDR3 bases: TGTGCCAGCAGTCCGGGGGGAGGTTATAGCAATCAGCCCCAGCATTTT.

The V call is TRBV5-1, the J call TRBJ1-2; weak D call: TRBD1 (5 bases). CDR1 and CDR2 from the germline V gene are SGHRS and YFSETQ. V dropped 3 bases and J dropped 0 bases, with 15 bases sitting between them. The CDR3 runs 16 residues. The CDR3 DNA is TGCGCCAGCAGCTGGGGACCGCTAGATACTAACTATGGCTACACCTTC. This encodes CASSWGPLDTNYGYTF.

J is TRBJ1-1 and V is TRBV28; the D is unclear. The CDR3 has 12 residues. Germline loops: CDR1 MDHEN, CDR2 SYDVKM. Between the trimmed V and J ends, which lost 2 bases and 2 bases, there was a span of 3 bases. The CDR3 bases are TGTGCCAGCAGTTTAGTAAACACTGAAGCTTTCTTT. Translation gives CASSLVNTEAFF.

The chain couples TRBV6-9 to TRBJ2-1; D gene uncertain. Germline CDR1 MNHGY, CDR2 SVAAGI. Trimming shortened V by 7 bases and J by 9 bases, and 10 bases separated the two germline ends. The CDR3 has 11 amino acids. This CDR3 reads CASTTPSEQFF. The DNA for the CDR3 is TGTGCCAGCACAACCCCTAGTGAGCAGTTCTTC.

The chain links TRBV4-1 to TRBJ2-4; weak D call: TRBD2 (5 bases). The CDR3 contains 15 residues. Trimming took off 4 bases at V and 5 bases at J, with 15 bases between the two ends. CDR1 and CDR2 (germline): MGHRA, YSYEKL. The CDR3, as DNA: TGCGCCAGCAGCCGGTGGCCGGGGTTCGAAAACATTCAGTACTTC. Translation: CASSRWPGFENIQYF.

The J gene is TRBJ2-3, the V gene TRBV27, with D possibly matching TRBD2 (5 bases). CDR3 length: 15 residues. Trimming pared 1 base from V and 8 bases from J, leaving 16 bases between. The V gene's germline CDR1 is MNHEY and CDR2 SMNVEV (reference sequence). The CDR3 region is CASSLYSEMGGTQYF. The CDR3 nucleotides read TGTGCCAGCAGTTTATATAGCGAGATGGGCGGTACGCAGTATTTT.

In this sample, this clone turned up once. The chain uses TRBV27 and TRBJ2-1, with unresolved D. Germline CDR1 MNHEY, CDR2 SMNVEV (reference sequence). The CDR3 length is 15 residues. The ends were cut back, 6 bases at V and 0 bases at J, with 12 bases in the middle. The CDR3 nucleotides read TGTGCCAGCAGGTGGTCGGAGTACTCCTACAATGAGCAGTTCTTC. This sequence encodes CASRWSEYSYNEQFF.

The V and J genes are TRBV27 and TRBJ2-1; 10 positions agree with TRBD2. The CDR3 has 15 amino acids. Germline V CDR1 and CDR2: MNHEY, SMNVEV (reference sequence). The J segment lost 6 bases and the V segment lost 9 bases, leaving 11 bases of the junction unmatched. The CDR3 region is CASTSSGRVTNEQFF. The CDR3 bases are TGTGCCAGTACCTCAAGCGGGAGGGTTACCAATGAGCAGTTCTTC.

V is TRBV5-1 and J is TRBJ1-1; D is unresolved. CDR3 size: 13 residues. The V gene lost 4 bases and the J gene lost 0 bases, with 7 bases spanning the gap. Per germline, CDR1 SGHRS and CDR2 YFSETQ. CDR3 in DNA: TGCGCCAGCAGCGTCGAGATGAACACTGAAGCTTTCTTT. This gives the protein CASSVEMNTEAFF.

The CDR3 DNA follows: TGTGCCAGCAGCGTGGGACAAAACTCTGGAAACACCATATATTTT. Its translation is CASSVGQNSGNTIYF. The chain employs TRBV9 and TRBJ1-3, with D possibly matching TRBD1 (6 bases). Germline V CDR1 and CDR2: SGDLS, YYNGEE. V was shortened by 2 bases and J by 0 bases, with 9 bases between the two germline ends. The CDR3 runs to 15 residues. The entire variable domain, with the rest obtained from reference TRBV9 and TRBJ1-3, is as follows: DSGVTQTPKHLITATGQRVTLRCSPRSGDLSVYWYQQSLDQGLQFLIQYYNGEERAKGNILERFSAQQFPDLHSELNLSSLELGDSALYFCASSVGQNSGNTIYFGEGSWLTVV.